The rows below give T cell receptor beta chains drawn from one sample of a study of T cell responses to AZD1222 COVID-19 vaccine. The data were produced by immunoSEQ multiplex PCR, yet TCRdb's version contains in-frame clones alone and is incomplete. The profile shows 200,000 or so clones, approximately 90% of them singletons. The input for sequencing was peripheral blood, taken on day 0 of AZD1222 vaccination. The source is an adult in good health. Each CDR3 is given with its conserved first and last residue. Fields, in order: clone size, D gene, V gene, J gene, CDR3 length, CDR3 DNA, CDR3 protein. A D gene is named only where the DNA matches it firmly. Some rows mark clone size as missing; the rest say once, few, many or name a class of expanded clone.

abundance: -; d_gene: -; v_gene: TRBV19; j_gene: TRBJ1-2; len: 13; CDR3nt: TGTGCCAGTAGTATTTCAGGGGTCTATGGCTACACCTTC; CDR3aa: CASSISGVYGYTF
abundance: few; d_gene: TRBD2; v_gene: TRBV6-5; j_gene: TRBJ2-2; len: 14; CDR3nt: TGTGCCAGCAGGATGAGACTAGCTACCGGGGAGCTGTTTTTT; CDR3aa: CASRMRLATGELFF
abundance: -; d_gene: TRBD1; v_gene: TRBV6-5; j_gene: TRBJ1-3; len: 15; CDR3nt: TGTGCCAGCAGAAACCGGGACAGGGGTGGAAACACCATATATTTT; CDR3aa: CASRNRDRGGNTIYF
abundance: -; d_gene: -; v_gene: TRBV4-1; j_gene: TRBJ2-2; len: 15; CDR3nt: TGCGCCAGCAGCCAAGCCGTAATCCGCTCCGGGGAGCTGTTTTTT; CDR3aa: CASSQAVIRSGELFF
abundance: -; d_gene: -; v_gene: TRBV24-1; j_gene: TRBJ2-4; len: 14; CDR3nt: TGTGCCACCAGTGACCCCGGGATAGCGAACATTCAGTACTTC; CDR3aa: CATSDPGIANIQYF
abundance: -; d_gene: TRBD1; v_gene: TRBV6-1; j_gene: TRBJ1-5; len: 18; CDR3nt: TGTGCCAGCAGTGCTGATTTTATAACAGGGGCGAACAATCAGCCCCAGCATTTT; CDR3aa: CASSADFITGANNQPQHF
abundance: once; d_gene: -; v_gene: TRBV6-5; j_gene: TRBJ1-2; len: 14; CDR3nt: TGTGCCAGCAGATTACGGGAGGGGCGCGATGGCTACACCTTC; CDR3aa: CASRLREGRDGYTF
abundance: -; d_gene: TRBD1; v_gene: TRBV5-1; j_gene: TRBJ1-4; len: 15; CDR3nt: TGCGCCAGCAGCTCTCCAGGGGGAATGGAGGAAAAACTGTTTTTT; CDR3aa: CASSSPGGMEEKLFF
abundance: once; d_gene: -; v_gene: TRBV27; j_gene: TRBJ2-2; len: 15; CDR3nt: TGTGCCAGCAGTTTATCAGGGCTAAACACCGGGGAGCTGTTTTTT; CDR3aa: CASSLSGLNTGELFF
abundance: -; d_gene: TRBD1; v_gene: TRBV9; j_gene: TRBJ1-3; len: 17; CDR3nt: TGTGCCAGCAGCCCCCGATGGACAGGGTCGGCTGGAAACACCATATATTTT; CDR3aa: CASSPRWTGSAGNTIYF
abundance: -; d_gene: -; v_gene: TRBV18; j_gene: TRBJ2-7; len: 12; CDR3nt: TGTGCCAGCTCATCAGGGAACCACGAGCAGTACTTC; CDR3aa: CASSSGNHEQYF
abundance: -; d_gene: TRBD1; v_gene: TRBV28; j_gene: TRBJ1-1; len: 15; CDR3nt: TGTGCCAGCAGTTTATCAGGGGGCCGGAACACTGAAGCTTTCTTT; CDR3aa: CASSLSGGRNTEAFF
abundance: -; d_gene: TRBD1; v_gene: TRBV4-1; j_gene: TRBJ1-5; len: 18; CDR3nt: TGCGCCAGCAGCCCAAAAGGAGGACAGGGATCGGGCAATCAGCCCCAGCATTTT; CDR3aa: CASSPKGGQGSGNQPQHF
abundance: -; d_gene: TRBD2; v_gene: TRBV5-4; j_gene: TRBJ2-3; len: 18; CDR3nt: TGTGCCAGCAGCCGTGGGACTAGCGGCATCCGGGGGGCAGATACGCAGTATTTT; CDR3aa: CASSRGTSGIRGADTQYF
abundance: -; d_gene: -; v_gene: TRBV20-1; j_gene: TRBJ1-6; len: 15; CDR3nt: TGCAGTGCTAGTACAAATGCTGGGTTGATTACACCCCTCCACTTT; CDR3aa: CSASTNAGLITPLHF
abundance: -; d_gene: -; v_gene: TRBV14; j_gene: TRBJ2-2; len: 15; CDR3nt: TGTGCCAGCAGCCAAGAAAGGTGGCATAGCGGGGAGCTGTTTTTT; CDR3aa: CASSQERWHSGELFF
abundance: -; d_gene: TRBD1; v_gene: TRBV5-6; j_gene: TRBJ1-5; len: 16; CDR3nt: TGTGCCAGCAGCCTCGGCGGACAGGGGGTAAATCAGCCCCAGCATTTT; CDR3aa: CASSLGGQGVNQPQHF
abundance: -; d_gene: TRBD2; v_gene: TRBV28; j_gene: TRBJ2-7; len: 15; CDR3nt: TGTGCCAGCAGCCCTAGCGGGAGGTTCATCTACGAGCAGTACTTC; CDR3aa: CASSPSGRFIYEQYF
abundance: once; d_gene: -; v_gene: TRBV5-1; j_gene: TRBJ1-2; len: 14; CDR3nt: TGCGCCAGCAGCATTGGGCACGGAAACTATGGCTACACCTTC; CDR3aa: CASSIGHGNYGYTF
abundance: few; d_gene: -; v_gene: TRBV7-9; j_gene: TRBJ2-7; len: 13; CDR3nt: TGTGCCAGCAGCTTACAGGCTAGCTACGAGCAGTACTTC; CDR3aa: CASSLQASYEQYF
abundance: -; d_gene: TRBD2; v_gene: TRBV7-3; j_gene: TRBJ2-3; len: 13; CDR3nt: TGTGCCAGCAGCTGGGGAGGGCCAGGCACGCAGTATTTT; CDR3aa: CASSWGGPGTQYF
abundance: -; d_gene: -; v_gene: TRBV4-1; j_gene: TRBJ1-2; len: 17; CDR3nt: TGCGCCAGCAGCCAAGTTGATATGGGGTTCTCCAACTATGGCTACACCTTC; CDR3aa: CASSQVDMGFSNYGYTF
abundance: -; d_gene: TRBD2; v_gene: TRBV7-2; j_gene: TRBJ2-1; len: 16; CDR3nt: TGTGCCAGCAGCCGCGGTATTAGCGGGGTATACAATGAGCAGTTCTTC; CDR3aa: CASSRGISGVYNEQFF
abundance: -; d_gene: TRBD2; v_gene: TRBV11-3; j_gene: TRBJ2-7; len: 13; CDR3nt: TGTGCCAGCAGCCGCCAGCGGGAGGGCGAGCAGTACTTC; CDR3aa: CASSRQREGEQYF
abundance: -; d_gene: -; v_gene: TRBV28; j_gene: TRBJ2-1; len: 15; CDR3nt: TGTGCCAGCAGTTCCGTAGTAGGTTCGTACAATGAGCAGTTCTTC; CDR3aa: CASSSVVGSYNEQFF
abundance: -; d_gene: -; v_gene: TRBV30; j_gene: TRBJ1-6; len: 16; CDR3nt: TGTGCCTGGGCCGGGCGGGACGCAGGCTATAATTCACCCCTCCACTTT; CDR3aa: CAWAGRDAGYNSPLHF
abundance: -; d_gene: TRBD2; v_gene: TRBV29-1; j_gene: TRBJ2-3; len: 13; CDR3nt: TGCAGCGTTGGGAGCGGGGAGTCTTATACGCAGTATTTT; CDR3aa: CSVGSGESYTQYF
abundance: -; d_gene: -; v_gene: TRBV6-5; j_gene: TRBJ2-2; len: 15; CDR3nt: TGTGCCAGCAGCAGGATGCAGGGGTCTACCGGGGAGCTGTTTTTT; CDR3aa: CASSRMQGSTGELFF
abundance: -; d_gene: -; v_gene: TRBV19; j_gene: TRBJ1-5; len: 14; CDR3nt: TGTGCCAGTAGTTTACGGGACGTGGGTCAGCCCCAGCATTTT; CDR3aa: CASSLRDVGQPQHF
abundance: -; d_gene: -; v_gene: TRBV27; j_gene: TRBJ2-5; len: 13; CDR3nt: TGTGCCAGTCTCCGTCGGGGTTCAGGAGTCCAGTACTTC; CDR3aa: CASLRRGSGVQYF
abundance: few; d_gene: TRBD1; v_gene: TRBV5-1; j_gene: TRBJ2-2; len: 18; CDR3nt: TGCGCCAGCAGCTTGGCTTTCGACAGGGGGCTGGGCACCGGGGAGCTGTTTTTT; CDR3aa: CASSLAFDRGLGTGELFF
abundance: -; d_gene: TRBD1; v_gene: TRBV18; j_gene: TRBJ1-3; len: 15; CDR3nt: TGTGCCAGCTCACCAGACAGGGGGCCGGGAAACACCATATATTTT; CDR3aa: CASSPDRGPGNTIYF
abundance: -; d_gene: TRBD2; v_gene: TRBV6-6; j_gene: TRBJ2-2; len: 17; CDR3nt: TGTGCCAGCAGTCGATCGGGACTAGCGGGGAACACCGGGGAGCTGTTTTTT; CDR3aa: CASSRSGLAGNTGELFF
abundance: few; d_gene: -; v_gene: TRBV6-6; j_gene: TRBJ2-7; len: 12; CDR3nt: TGTGCCAGCAGCATAGGGGCGTACGAGCAGTACTTC; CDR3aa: CASSIGAYEQYF
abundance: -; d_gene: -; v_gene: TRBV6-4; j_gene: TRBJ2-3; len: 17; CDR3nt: TGTGCCAGCAGTAAAGACGGTGGGGGGCACGGCACAGATACGCAGTATTTT; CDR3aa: CASSKDGGGHGTDTQYF
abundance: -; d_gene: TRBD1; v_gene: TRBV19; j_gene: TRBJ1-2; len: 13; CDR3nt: TGTGCCAGTACCAAGGACAGGGACTATGGCTACACCTTC; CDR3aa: CASTKDRDYGYTF
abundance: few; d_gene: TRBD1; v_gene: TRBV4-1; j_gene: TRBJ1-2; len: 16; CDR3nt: TGCGCCAGCAGCCCGGTGGGGACAGGGAGGAGGAATGGCTACACCTTC; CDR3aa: CASSPVGTGRRNGYTF
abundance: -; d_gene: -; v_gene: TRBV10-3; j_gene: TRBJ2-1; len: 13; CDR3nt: TGTGCCATCAGCGGACGGTTGGAGGATGAGCAGTTCTTC; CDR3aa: CAISGRLEDEQFF
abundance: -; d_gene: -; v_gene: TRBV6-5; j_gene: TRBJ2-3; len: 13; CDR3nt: TGTGCCAGCAGAGCGGACCCCACAGATACGCAGTATTTT; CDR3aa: CASRADPTDTQYF